The 16 T cell receptor beta chains reported below all come from one sample, sequenced in a study of cytomegalovirus exposure and HLA in healthy donors. Clones were read by immunoSEQ multiplex PCR, and TCRdb kept only the in-frame ones, dropping some. Of approximately 160,000 clones detected, around 96% appear once; the ten largest clones hold around 0.9%. Sequences were obtained from PBMCs. These receptors came from a woman younger than 35 in good health and CMV-seronegative.

The chain carries TRBV5-6 and TRBJ1-2; D is unresolved. The CDR3 has 13 amino acids. Trimming stripped 2 bases from V and 4 bases from J, with 9 bases between. CDR1 is SGHDT and CDR2 is YYEEEE in the germline V gene. The DNA for the CDR3 is TGTGCCAGCAGCTTCGGGGAAACCTATGGCTACACCTTC. This translates into CASSFGETYGYTF.

A few counts support this clone. This same CDR3 is encoded by further DNA sequences in the sample. This rearrangement joins TRBV18 to TRBJ1-2; 7 bases are shared with TRBD1. Trimming cost V 3 bases and J 3 bases; bases outside gene matches: 1. Germline V CDR1 and CDR2: KGHSH, LQKENI. The CDR3 is 13 residues long. This CDR3 reads CASSPRGDYGYTF. The CDR3 nucleotides are TGTGCCAGCTCACCCAGGGGGGACTATGGCTACACCTTC. The full variable domain, in which reference TRBV18 and TRBJ1-2 provide the parts outside the CDR3, is NAGVMQNPRHLVRRRGQEARLRCSPMKGHSHVYWYRQLPEEGLKFMVYLQKENIIDESGMPKERFSAEFPKEGPSILRIQQVVRGDSAAYFCASSPRGDYGYTFGSGTRLTVV.

The chain employs TRBV18 and TRBJ1-6, with no clear D. The CDR3 runs 13 residues. CDR1 KGHSH and CDR2 LQKENI come from the germline V gene. Between the trimmed V and J ends, which lost 4 bases and 7 bases, there was a span of 8 bases. CDR3 amino acids: CASSQGVNSPLHF. DNA for the CDR3: TGTGCCAGCTCACAGGGAGTGAATTCACCCCTCCACTTT.

This rearrangement joins TRBV7-2 to TRBJ1-1; 10 bases are shared with TRBD1. Germline-derived CDR1 and CDR2 are SGHTA and FQGNSA. The CDR3 spans 17 residues. Trimming removed 1 base from V and 4 bases from J; junction bases left unmatched: 9. In DNA form, the CDR3 reads TGTGCCAGCAGCTTAGTGACAGGGGGCGCTATTGGCACTGAAGCTTTCTTT. This gives the protein CASSLVTGGAIGTEAFF. Full variable domain (missing parts from reference TRBV7-2 and TRBJ1-1): GAGVSQSPSNKVTEKGKDVELRCDPISGHTALYWYRQSLGQGLEFLIYFQGNSAPDKSGLPSDRFSAERTGGSVSTLTIQRTQQEDSAVYLCASSLVTGGAIGTEAFFGQGTRLTVV.

The chain recombines TRBV4-1 with TRBJ1-6, with 9 bases matching TRBD1. Germline CDR1 is MGHRA and CDR2 is YSYEKL. The CDR3 consists of 15 residues. Losses at the gene ends were 1 base for V and 10 bases for J; bases not matched to a gene: 5. This chain's CDR3 is CASSQVEGQGSPLHF. The CDR3, as DNA: TGCGCCAGCAGCCAAGTAGAAGGACAGGGGTCACCCCTCCACTTT.

The chain recombines TRBV27 with TRBJ2-7, with 7 nucleotides matching TRBD1. The J segment lost 3 bases and the V segment lost 5 bases, leaving 10 bases of the junction unmatched. The length of the CDR3 is 15 residues. The germline CDR1 and CDR2 sequences are MNHEY and SMNVEV (reference sequence). DNA of the CDR3: TGTGCCAGCAGTCTCACCGGGACAGTGATCTACGAGCAGTACTTC. Its protein product is CASSLTGTVIYEQYF.

In its sample, this clone was seen once. This chain joins TRBV18 and TRBJ1-3, with a tentative D call TRBD1 (5 bases). The length of the CDR3 is 16 residues. Germline V gives CDR1 KGHSH, CDR2 LQKENI. V was shortened by 0 bases and J by 2 bases, with 11 bases between the two germline ends. The CDR3 coding sequence is TGTGCCAGCTCACCACCGCGGGGCGCGACTGGAAACACCATATATTTT. This codes for CASSPPRGATGNTIYF.

The chain combines TRBV20-1 with TRBJ1-2; D unresolved. CDR1 is DFQATT, CDR2 SNEGSKA, per germline (reference sequence). Trimming left V 3 bases short and J 7 bases short, with 9 bases between. The CDR3 runs 11 residues. CDR3 residues: CSASPTSGYTF. The CDR3 DNA is TGCAGTGCTAGCCCCACAAGTGGCTACACCTTC.

V gene TRBV5-4 combines with J gene TRBJ1-1, with 8 bases matching TRBD1. With V trimmed by 4 bases and J by 4 bases, 6 bases remained unmatched. The CDR3 has 14 residues. The germline CDR1 and CDR2 sequences are SGHNT and YYREEE (reference sequence). CDR3 sequence reads: CASSRSTGGTEAFF. The DNA of the CDR3 is TGTGCCAGCAGCCGATCTACAGGGGGCACTGAAGCTTTCTTT. The full variable domain, completed using reference TRBV5-4 and TRBJ1-1, is ETGVTQSPTHLIKTRGQQVTLRCSSQSGHNTVSWYQQALGQGPQFIFQYYREEENGRGNFPPRFSGLQFPNYSSELNVNALELDDSALYLCASSRSTGGTEAFFGQGTRLTVV.

This chain uses TRBV4-1 with TRBJ2-2, with 13 bases that match TRBD2. The CDR3 is made up of 16 amino acids. The junction had 5 bases not matched to a gene; V was cut back by 4 bases and J by 6 bases. The germline CDR1 and CDR2 sequences are MGHRA and YSYEKL. Written as DNA, the CDR3 is TGCGCCAGCAGCCCTGGGACTAGCGGGGCCCCCGGGGAGCTGTTTTTT. Residues: CASSPGTSGAPGELFF.

This rearrangement joins TRBV2 to TRBJ1-5; D is perhaps TRBD1 (6 bases). With 5 bases removed from V and 7 bases from J, the gap between germline ends came to 12 bases. The germline gives CDR1 SNHLY, CDR2 FYNNEI. The CDR3 extends over 13 amino acids. The CDR3 region is CASSNGGDQPQHF. CDR3 nucleotides: TGTGCCAGCAGTAATGGGGGCGACCAGCCCCAGCATTTT.

J is TRBJ2-2 and V is TRBV14; D perhaps matches TRBD1 (5 bases). There are 17 residues in the CDR3. V gave up 4 bases and J gave up 0 bases, with 15 bases separating them. CDR1 and CDR2 from the germline V gene are SGHDN and FVKESK. CDR3 bases: TGTGCCAGCAGCCCTCGACTGACAGCCTCGAACACCGGGGAGCTGTTTTTT. Protein sequence: CASSPRLTASNTGELFF.

As concerns this clone: Other nucleotide sequences from this sample produce the same CDR3. The chain employs TRBV4-1 and TRBJ1-6, with D possibly matching TRBD1 (5 bases). Trimming left V 0 bases short and J 0 bases short, with 9 bases between. CDR1 and CDR2 from the germline V gene are MGHRA and YSYEKL. CDR3 length: 17 amino acids. Here the CDR3 DNA reads TGCGCCAGCAGCCAAGATCGGGGGAGCTCCTATAATTCACCCCTCCACTTT. Amino acid sequence: CASSQDRGSSYNSPLHF.

This rearrangement joins TRBV5-1 to TRBJ1-2; 7 bases agree with TRBD1. Germline loops: CDR1 SGHRS, CDR2 YFSETQ. V was clipped by 2 bases and J by 2 bases; unmatched bases: 9. There are 16 residues in the CDR3. CDR3 DNA sequence: TGCGCCAGCAGCTTTAGCCGACAGGGCGCGAACTATGGCTACACCTTC. Translating it yields CASSFSRQGANYGYTF.

This clone appeared once. This sequence joins TRBV6-5 and TRBJ2-2; the D gene is possibly TRBD2 (6 bases). CDR1 is MNHEY, CDR2 SVGAGI, per germline. The CDR3 has 14 amino acids. V was shortened by 2 bases and J by 8 bases, with 12 bases between the two germline ends. In DNA form, the CDR3 reads TGTGCCAGCAGTTACCGGGAGCCGGTGGGGGAGCTGTTTTTT. Its translation: CASSYREPVGELFF.

The chain joins TRBV19 to TRBJ2-5, with D maybe TRBD1 (5 bases). The CDR3 spans 13 residues. CDR1 and CDR2 (germline): LNHDA, SQIVND (reference sequence). V lost 3 bases and J 5 bases, leaving 10 bases between the germline ends. The CDR3 sequence: CASSMNRMETQYF. The DNA of the CDR3 is TGTGCCAGTAGTATGAACAGGATGGAGACCCAGTACTTC. The variable domain in full, completed from reference TRBV19 and TRBJ2-5, reads DGGITQSPKYLFRKEGQNVTLSCEQNLNHDAMYWYRQDPGQGLRLIYYSQIVNDFQKGDIAEGYSVSREKKESFPLTVTSAQKNPTAFYLCASSMNRMETQYFGPGTRLLVL.